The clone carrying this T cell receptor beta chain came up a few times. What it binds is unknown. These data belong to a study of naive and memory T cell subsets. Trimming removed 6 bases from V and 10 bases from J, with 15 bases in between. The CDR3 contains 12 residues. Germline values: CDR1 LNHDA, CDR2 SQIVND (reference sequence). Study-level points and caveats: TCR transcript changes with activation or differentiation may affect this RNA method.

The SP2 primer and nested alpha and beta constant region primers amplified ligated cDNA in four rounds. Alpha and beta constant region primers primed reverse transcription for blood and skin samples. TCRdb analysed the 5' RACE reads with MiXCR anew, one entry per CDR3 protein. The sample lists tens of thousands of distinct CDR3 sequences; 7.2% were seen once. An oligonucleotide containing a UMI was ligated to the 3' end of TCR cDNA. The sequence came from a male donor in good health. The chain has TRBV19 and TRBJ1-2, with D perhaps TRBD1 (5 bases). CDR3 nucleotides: TGTGCCAGTAGACCCCCGGGACTCGTCTACACCTTC. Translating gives CASRPPGLVYTF.